A single TCR beta chain is shown here with its context. Its antigen is as yet unknown. This entry is derived from a study of esophageal squamous cell carcinoma under preoperative chemotherapy. TCRdb fed the PCR reads into MiXCR, producing one record per CDR3 protein. The table lists over 13,000 distinct CDR3 sequences, approximately 61% of them singletons. Points from the study as a whole: After treatment, tumor-infiltrating lymphocytes apparently came partly from blood T cells. Abundant clones tended to shrink rather than expand after paclitaxel-nedaplatin.

Noted time point: before preoperative PTX-NDP chemotherapy. Collection took place from a patient given preoperative chemotherapy. The sequence came from a human donor with esophageal squamous cell carcinoma. The donor label of this sample is uncertain.

The CDR3 here is CASSLRTGVSNEQFF. The CDR3 nucleotides are TGTGCCAGCAGTTTACGGACAGGGGTTAGCAATGAGCAGTTCTTC. J is TRBJ2-1 and V is TRBV28; 9 bases fit TRBD1. This CDR3 region has 15 residues. Germline V gene sequence: CDR1 MDHEN, CDR2 SYDVKM. The J segment lost 6 bases and the V segment lost 2 bases, leaving 5 bases of the junction unmatched.